Presented here are 6 T cell receptor beta chains from one specimen sequenced in a study of T cell repertoires in cytomegalovirus infection (dated by TCRdb to about 2019). The sequencer listed for this sample is Illumina HiSeq 1500. In-frame beta chains were kept once TCRdb had trimmed the public reads at Q25 with fastp and called clones with MiXCR. A single entry per CDR3 protein holds the most common genes and DNA from its merged rows. The sample has hundreds of thousands of distinct CDR3 sequences on record, approximately 22% of them singletons. Together, the top ten hold roughly 20% of the sample. The sample taken for sequencing was CD8+ T cells from PBMCs. These TCRs come from a human donor in good health (CMV status not recorded). Some clones in this sample may be carry-over from other donors' samples.

In its sample, this clonotype was seen many times. The J gene is TRBJ2-1, the V gene TRBV12-3 or TRBV12-4, with TRBD2 as a possible D gene (6 bases). Deletions cut 6 bases from V and 7 bases from J, with 13 bases between. The CDR3 consists of 13 residues. CDR3 sequence: CASREAGWNEQFF. CDR3 sequence (DNA): TGTGCCAGCAGGGAGGCGGGGTGGAATGAGCAGTTCTTC.

This chain's CDR3 is CASSLALGTSRGEQYF. The DNA of the CDR3 is TGTGCCAGCAGTTTAGCGCTCGGGACTAGCCGCGGGGAGCAGTACTTC. The genes are TRBV12-3 or TRBV12-4 and TRBJ2-7, with 9 bases aligning to TRBD2. This CDR3 has 16 amino acids. The ends lost 0 bases at V and 7 bases at J; junction bases unmatched: 10.

V usage is TRBV28 and J usage is TRBJ1-6; D ambiguous. Germline V lookup: CDR1 MDHEN, CDR2 SYDVKM. This CDR3 has 17 residues. Trimming took 5 bases from V and 9 from J, leaving 23 bases between them. The DNA for the CDR3 is TGTGCCAGCAGTCTTATAGAGATGGCGGGAGAGGGTTCACCCCTCCACTTT. Translated, it gives CASSLIEMAGEGSPLHF.

This clonotype was observed a single time. The J gene is TRBJ2-2, the V gene TRBV5-4, with D perhaps TRBD1 or TRBD2 (5 bases each). Trimming took 5 bases from V and 6 from J, leaving 20 bases between them. Germline V gene data show CDR1 as SGHNT and CDR2 as YYREEE (reference sequence). This CDR3 is built from 16 residues. CDR3 loop: CASRPLSMGEAGELFF. The CDR3 coding sequence is TGTGCCAGCAGGCCTTTGAGTATGGGGGAAGCCGGGGAGCTGTTTTTT.

The chain carries TRBV24-1 and TRBJ2-1; D might be TRBD2 (6 bases). Germline assignment: CDR1 KGHDR and CDR2 SFDVKD. Between the trimmed V and J ends, which lost 9 bases and 4 bases, there was a span of 18 bases. CDR3 length: 15 residues. CDR3 sequence reads: CATSLAGPLYNEQFF. For the CDR3, the DNA is TGTGCCACCTCCTTGGCGGGGCCACTATACAATGAGCAGTTCTTC.

In this sample, this clonotype turned up many times. The V call is TRBV28, the J call TRBJ2-2, with 8 bases aligning to TRBD2. This CDR3 region has 13 residues. J lost 4 bases, V lost 10 bases, and 5 bases had no gene match. Germline CDR1 reads MDHEN; CDR2 reads SYDVKM. The CDR3 here is CATTGGGTGELFF. The CDR3, as DNA: TGTGCCACCACCGGGGGGGGCACCGGGGAGCTGTTTTTT.